The 19 T cell receptor beta chains reported below all come from one sample, sequenced in a study of T cells in Graves' hyperthyroidism and ophthalmopathy (dated by TCRdb to the late 2010s). The method was multiplex PCR. The run used an Illumina HiSeq 2000. The TCR beta CDR3 regions were amplified from the RNA transcripts. The first round of RT-PCR for the TCR CDR3 was performed with the HTBI primer set and the Qiagen OneStep RT-PCR kit. The raw public data were reprocessed by TCRdb itself: fastp quality trimming at Q25, MiXCR clonotype calling, in-frame beta chains only. Rows with one shared CDR3 protein collapse into an entry with the most common genes and DNA. The sample table lists about 700,000 distinct CDR3 sequences, 14% of them with a count of one. The ten largest clones capture roughly a tenth of the sample. The sequenced sample was blood. The receptors derive from a young woman with Graves' hyperthyroidism.

In this sample, this clonotype turned up many times. The rearrangement joins TRBV3-1 to TRBJ1-1, with 8 bases identical to TRBD1. This CDR3 contains 14 residues. Per the germline V gene, CDR1 is LGHDT and CDR2 is YNNKEL (reference sequence). The J segment lost 5 bases and the V segment lost 4 bases, leaving 6 bases of the junction unmatched. In DNA form, the CDR3 reads TGTGCCAGCAGCCTTTCGGACAGGGCGACTGAAGCTTTCTTT. This codes for CASSLSDRATEAFF.

This clonotype has more than one count but fewer than ten. CDR3 protein: CASSRISGGNTEAFF. The CDR3 DNA reads TGTGCCAGCAGCCGCATCTCAGGAGGTAACACTGAAGCTTTCTTT. The chain combines TRBV12-3 or TRBV12-4 with TRBJ1-1; D not resolved. The CDR3 extends over 15 amino acids. V was shortened by 6 bases and J by 2 bases, with 16 bases between the two germline ends.

The table lists this clonotype with many counts. The genes are TRBV11-2 and TRBJ2-1; the D is unclear. Trimming took off 3 bases at V and 7 bases at J, with 16 bases between the two ends. The CDR3 spans 15 residues. Germline V gives CDR1 SGHAT, CDR2 FQNNGV. Here the CDR3 DNA reads TGTGCCAGCAGCTTGGAAGTGGACCCACGTAATGAGCAGTTCTTC. It translates to CASSLEVDPRNEQFF.

This clonotype was recorded at least ten times. V gene TRBV24-1 combines with J gene TRBJ2-2; perhaps TRBD2 as D (5 bases). The CDR3 has 14 residues. In germline, CDR1 is KGHDR, CDR2 SFDVKD. V lost 9 bases, J lost 1 base, and 11 bases lay in between. The CDR3: CATGGDRNTGELFF. In DNA, the CDR3 is TGTGCCACCGGAGGAGATCGGAACACCGGGGAGCTGTTTTTT.

The table lists this clonotype with many counts. The rearrangement joins TRBV27 to TRBJ1-2; 9 bases are shared with TRBD1. CDR1 and CDR2 (germline): MNHEY, SMNVEV (reference sequence). The CDR3 spans 14 residues. Trimming cost V 6 bases and J 8 bases; bases outside gene matches: 10. CDR3 protein: CASRDVQGAEGYTF. The CDR3 coding sequence is TGTGCCAGCAGGGACGTACAGGGGGCGGAGGGCTACACCTTC.

CDR3 nucleotide sequence: TGTGCCAGCAGCCAAGGCGGCGGGAGGGCCTTAAGTGAGCAGTACTTC. Protein sequence: CASSQGGGRALSEQYF. This chain joins TRBV14 and TRBJ2-1, with TRBD2 identical over 9 bases. The J call may be wrong; the DNA end is better matched by TRBJ2-7. The CDR3 extends over 16 amino acids. CDR1 and CDR2 from the germline V gene are SGHDN and FVKESK.

The chain is built from TRBV6-2 or TRBV6-3 and TRBJ2-1; D unclear. Germline assignment: CDR1 MNHEY and CDR2 SVGEGT. The CDR3 has 15 amino acids. V gave up 0 bases and J gave up 6 bases, with 12 bases separating them. CDR3 DNA: TGTGCCAGCAGTTACTCGAGGTCCGTCCCCAATGAGCAGTTCTTC. Amino acid sequence: CASSYSRSVPNEQFF.

The V gene is TRBV3-1, the J gene TRBJ1-2; no clear D gene. Germline lookup yields CDR1 LGHDT and CDR2 YNNKEL (reference sequence). Trimming stripped 2 bases from V and 14 bases from J, with 15 bases between. The CDR3 has 12 amino acids. This CDR3 is CASSQSGGANTF. CDR3 DNA sequence: TGTGCCAGCAGCCAATCAGGTGGCGCTAATACCTTC.

This clonotype was picked up a small number of times. The chain combines TRBV6-1 with TRBJ1-1; tentative D call: TRBD1 (6 bases). The CDR3 is made up of 13 amino acids. Trimming cost V 8 bases and J 0 bases, with 10 bases left between them. CDR1 and CDR2 (germline): MNHNS, SASEGT. CDR3 bases: TGTGCCAGCCGGGGGGGCATGAACACTGAAGCTTTCTTT. Amino acids: CASRGGMNTEAFF.

The rearrangement uses TRBV7-9 and TRBJ2-1; D might be TRBD2 (5 bases). The germline V and J ends were trimmed by 7 bases and 7 bases, with 11 bases remaining between them. Germline V gene sequence: CDR1 SEHNR, CDR2 FQNEAQ (reference sequence). CDR3 length equals 12 residues. CDR3 nucleotides: TGTGCCAGCACCTTCTGGGAGAATGAGCAGTTCTTC. Encoded protein: CASTFWENEQFF.

This clonotype was picked up a small number of times. The rearrangement joins TRBV6-2 or TRBV6-3 to TRBJ1-1; 12 bases match TRBD1. The CDR3 has 17 residues. Germline CDR1 is MNHEY and CDR2 is SVGEGT. Trimming cost V 6 bases and J 0 bases; bases outside gene matches: 8. The CDR3 DNA follows: TGTGCCAGCAGATCCGGGACAGGGGGCGGGATGAACACTGAAGCTTTCTTT. It translates to CASRSGTGGGMNTEAFF.

This clonotype was seen repeatedly, ten times or more. The chain is built from TRBV6-1 and TRBJ1-1; D gene ambiguous. Trimming left V 6 bases short and J 1 base short, with 12 bases between. CDR3 length: 14 amino acids. Germline V gene lookup returns CDR1 MNHNS and CDR2 SASEGT. CDR3 sequence reads: CASRGPRENTEAFF. CDR3 in DNA: TGTGCCAGCAGGGGTCCGCGGGAGAACACTGAAGCTTTCTTT.

This chain connects TRBV7-9 to TRBJ2-3; 15 bases match TRBD2. The trim removed 6 bases at V and 2 bases at J, leaving 18 bases unmatched. This CDR3 contains 21 residues. Germline V gene sequence: CDR1 SEHNR, CDR2 FQNEAQ (reference sequence). The CDR3 reads CASRQFRPGTSGRPNTDTQYF. The DNA of the CDR3 is TGTGCCAGCAGACAATTCAGACCCGGGACTAGCGGGAGGCCCAACACAGATACGCAGTATTTT.

This clonotype has a count of ten or more. The chain uses TRBV30 and TRBJ2-1; D unclear. The CDR3 is 12 residues long. Germline values: CDR1 GTSNPN, CDR2 SVGIG (reference sequence). V lost 6 bases and J 4 bases, leaving 10 bases between the germline ends. CDR3 DNA: TGTGCCTGCAGGAGACGTTACAATGAGCAGTTCTTC. Its protein product is CACRRRYNEQFF.

The chain couples TRBV7-6 to TRBJ2-7; D unresolved. The CDR3 totals 17 residues. The V end was cut by 9 bases, the J end by 2 bases, with 26 bases between. Germline loops: CDR1 SGHVS, CDR2 FNYEAQ. The CDR3 here is CARNSPPLERRPYEQYF. In DNA form, the CDR3 reads TGTGCCAGAAACTCCCCCCCCTTGGAAAGGCGCCCCTACGAGCAGTACTTC.

This clonotype was observed at least ten times. The chain links TRBV6-5 to TRBJ2-5; 15 bases are shared with TRBD2. CDR1 MNHEY and CDR2 SVGAGI come from the germline V gene. Trimming took 2 bases from V and 5 from J; bases not matched to a gene: 9. The CDR3 runs 18 residues. The CDR3 coding sequence is TGTGCCAGCAGTTACCGGCGGACTAGCGGGAGGGCCTCGGAGACCCAGTACTTC. This encodes CASSYRRTSGRASETQYF.

V gene TRBV3-1 combines with J gene TRBJ2-7; no reliable D call. The V and J ends lost 1 base and 4 bases respectively, with 8 bases between them. CDR1 is LGHDT and CDR2 is YNNKEL in the germline V gene (reference sequence). This CDR3 is 13 amino acids long. In nucleotides, the CDR3 is TGTGCCAGCAGCCAAGTAGATGGGTACGAGCAGTACTTC. Protein product: CASSQVDGYEQYF.

This clonotype was counted many times. The genes are TRBV7-2 and TRBJ2-7; 7 nucleotides agree with TRBD2. The germline V gene encodes CDR1 SGHTA and CDR2 FQGNSA. The CDR3 is made up of 17 amino acids. J gave up 6 bases and V 2 bases, and 16 bases lay outside the gene matches. CDR3 sequence reads: CASSLKGFGTKAREQYF. The CDR3 nucleotides read TGTGCCAGCAGCTTAAAAGGATTTGGGACTAAGGCCCGCGAGCAGTACTTC.

The sample holds many counts of this clonotype. The chain couples TRBV12-3 or TRBV12-4 to TRBJ1-2; 7 nucleotides agree with TRBD1. Losses at the gene ends were 5 bases for V and 2 bases for J; bases not matched to a gene: 2. This CDR3 spans 13 amino acids. CDR3 sequence (DNA): TGTGCCAGCAGTCCACAGGGGAACTATGGCTACACCTTC. This translates into CASSPQGNYGYTF.